The present entry profiles one T cell receptor (beta chain) with its context. The data derive from a study of blood T cell repertoires in COVID-19. Study details: Samples representing acute and convalescent COVID-19 were sourced from the United States, Italy and Spain.

The CDR3 runs to 17 residues. The germline CDR1 and CDR2 sequences are MGHDK and SYGVNS. The ends lost 0 bases at V and 7 bases at J; junction bases unmatched: 11. Some clones are missing from TCRdb's copy, which holds only in-frame ones; the method was immunoSEQ multiplex PCR. The sample consists of roughly 250,000 clones, roughly 87% of them appearing once. The receptor was isolated from a woman in her twenties or thirties with acute or convalescent COVID-19. The sequenced sample was peripheral blood. V and J are TRBV25-1 and TRBJ2-2, with 7 nucleotides matching TRBD1. The CDR3 reads CASSEYVRQGDIGELFF. The DNA of the CDR3 is TGTGCCAGCAGTGAATACGTGCGGCAGGGGGACATCGGGGAGCTGTTTTTT. Combining the CDR3 with reference TRBV25-1 and TRBJ2-2 gives the whole variable domain EADIYQTPRYLVIGTGKKITLECSQTMGHDKMYWYQQDPGMELHLIHYSYGVNSTEKGDLSSESTVSRIRTEHFPLTLESARPSHTSQYLCASSEYVRQGDIGELFFGEGSRLTVL.